This T cell receptor beta chain was profiled in a study of early T cells in non-severe SARS-CoV-2 infection. The TCR library protocol was used to attach unique molecular identifiers. These identifiers were attached to individual cDNA molecules. In TCRdb, the 5' RACE reads were re-called with MiXCR into one record per CDR3 protein. The data hold 64,000 or so distinct CDR3 sequences, with around 12% observed a single time. Per the germline V gene, CDR1 is MGHDK and CDR2 is SYGVNS. The length of the CDR3 is 10 residues. V was cut by 7 bases and J by 8 bases, with 5 bases left in between. This clonotype was sampled from an adult who was a healthcare worker with PCR-confirmed SARS-CoV-2 infection or an uninfected control (not recorded which). V usage is TRBV25-1 and J usage is TRBJ1-4; no reliable D call. This material consisted of whole blood, taken at baseline. This CDR3 is CASIGEKLFF. In DNA form, the CDR3 reads TGTGCCAGCATTGGGGAAAAACTGTTTTTT.